The rows below give T cell receptor beta chains drawn from one sample of a study of T-cell memory formation after mild COVID-19. Using its own MiXCR run on the 5' RACE reads, TCRdb lists one record per CDR3 protein. The table includes under 700,000 distinct CDR3 sequences, roughly 20% detected once. Sequencing used PBMCs or a T cell subset sorted from them (not recorded which). The receptors were sampled from an adult woman who had mild COVID-19 (a few samples of this study predate the infection). Cell type and time point are not known. The CDR3 runs from the conserved cysteine through the conserved F or W. D genes are given only for firm matches. Some rows have no size entry. The others give once, few or many, or a class for an expanded clone.

d_call | clone_size | j_call | v_call | cdr3_nt | cdr3_aa
. | . | TRBJ1-1 | TRBV25-1 | TGTGCCAGCAGTGAATTCGACGACACTGAAGCTTTCTTT | CASSEFDDTEAFF
TRBD1 | . | TRBJ1-1 | TRBV7-9 | TGTGCCAGCAGCGTCCATGACAGGGAGAACACTGAAGCTTTCTTT | CASSVHDRENTEAFF
. | many | TRBJ2-1 | TRBV5-1 | TGCGCCAGCAGCTTTGGTAACAGTTACAATGAGCAGTTCTTC | CASSFGNSYNEQFF
. | . | TRBJ2-1 | TRBV5-1 | TGCGCCAGCAGCTTGGCCGGCGAATCTTACAATGAGCAGTTCTTC | CASSLAGESYNEQFF
. | few | TRBJ2-2 | TRBV7-8 | TGTGCCAGCACCCGTGGGGGAGGCGCGAACACCGGGGAGCTGTTTTTT | CASTRGGGANTGELFF
. | . | TRBJ2-7 | TRBV12-3/TRBV12-4 | TGTGCCAGCAGGGACGATGGATCAGATTCCTACGAGCAGTACTTC | CASRDDGSDSYEQYF
TRBD1 | . | TRBJ2-5 | TRBV6-5 | TGTGCCAGCAGTTATCTCCGGGGACAGAGAGAGACCCAGTACTTC | CASSYLRGQRETQYF
. | once | TRBJ1-1 | TRBV7-9 | TGTGCCAGCAGCTTAGTGGGCAGAGACACTGAAGCTTTCTTT | CASSLVGRDTEAFF
TRBD2 | . | TRBJ2-3 | TRBV2 | TGTGCCAGCAGTGCTCTAGCGGGGAACACAGATACGCAGTATTTT | CASSALAGNTDTQYF
TRBD2 | few | TRBJ2-1 | TRBV12-3/TRBV12-4 | TGTGCCAGCAGTTTGGGGACTAGCGGGAGGGCTGCGGATGAGCAGTTCTTC | CASSLGTSGRAADEQFF
. | few | TRBJ1-1 | TRBV6-2/TRBV6-3 | TGTGCCAGCAGTTCGCAGGTCGGGGGCACTGAAGCTTTCTTT | CASSSQVGGTEAFF
. | many | TRBJ1-2 | TRBV5-1 | TGCGCCAGCAGCATCGACCCGAAATATGGCTACACCTTC | CASSIDPKYGYTF
. | . | TRBJ2-5 | TRBV30 | TGTGCCTGGAAGGACCCCCCGCGGGAGACCCAGTACTTC | CAWKDPPRETQYF
. | . | TRBJ2-7 | TRBV5-6 | TGTGCCAGCAGCGGGGGAACCTTCTACGAGCAGTACTTC | CASSGGTFYEQYF
. | . | TRBJ2-1 | TRBV3-1 | TGTGCCAGCAGCCAAGAAGGATCAGCATACAATGAGCAGTTCTTC | CASSQEGSAYNEQFF
. | . | TRBJ1-1 | TRBV20-1 | TGCAGTGCTAGAGAACGGGGGGGAAACACTGAAGCTTTCTTT | CSARERGGNTEAFF
. | few | TRBJ1-5 | TRBV9 | TGTGCCAGCAGCGGGGACCATTCATCCCCTCAGCCCCAGCATTTT | CASSGDHSSPQPQHF
. | . | TRBJ2-3 | TRBV6-6 | TGTGCCAGCAGCGTAGCGGCGCTCACAGATACGCAGTATTTT | CASSVAALTDTQYF
TRBD1 | . | TRBJ1-1 | TRBV28 | TGTGCCAGCAGTCCCCGGACAGGGGGCTCTGAAGCTTTCTTT | CASSPRTGGSEAFF
. | . | TRBJ2-7 | TRBV30 | TGTGCCTGGAGTTCCTTCTACGAGCAGTACTTC | CAWSSFYEQYF
TRBD1 | many | TRBJ2-7 | TRBV4-3 | TGCGCCAGCAGCCAAGATTTACTCTCAGGGGGTTACGAGCAGTACTTC | CASSQDLLSGGYEQYF
. | few | TRBJ1-1 | TRBV29-1 | TGCAGCGTTGATTACGCGACGGATGAAGCTTTCTTT | CSVDYATDEAFF
. | . | TRBJ2-5 | TRBV7-9 | TGTGCCAGCAGCCGCCCCCCTTGGACGGATCAAGAGACCCAGTACTTC | CASSRPPWTDQETQYF
. | . | TRBJ2-1 | TRBV7-3 | TGTGCCAGCAGCCGGGACTCCGACAGGACTAATGAGCAGTTCTTC | CASSRDSDRTNEQFF
. | . | TRBJ2-3 | TRBV12-3/TRBV12-4 | TGTGCCAGCAGTTTATTGGGGCGCACAGATACGCAGTATTTT | CASSLLGRTDTQYF
. | . | TRBJ1-1 | TRBV7-9 | TGTGCCAGCAGCCCCGCCTTGGCGGTAGGTTTGACTGAAGCTTTCTTT | CASSPALAVGLTEAFF
. | few | TRBJ2-1 | TRBV20-1 | TGCAGTGCCAGAAGTGACCATGAGCAGTTCTTC | CSARSDHEQFF
. | many | TRBJ2-4 | TRBV6-5 | TGTGCCAGCAGTTACTCGCGACAGGCCTTTCAGTACTTC | CASSYSRQAFQYF
TRBD1 | . | TRBJ1-2 | TRBV7-9 | TGTGCCAGCAGCTTAGGGTTTATTGGACAGGGCAATGGCTACACCTTC | CASSLGFIGQGNGYTF
TRBD2 | few | TRBJ2-5 | TRBV7-6 | TGTGCCAGTCGAAAGCTTGGGACTAGCGAGCAAGAGACCCAGTACTTC | CASRKLGTSEQETQYF
. | many | TRBJ2-1 | TRBV14 | TGTGCCAGCAGCCAGGGAACGAGCTACAATGAGCAGTTCTTC | CASSQGTSYNEQFF
. | . | TRBJ2-2 | TRBV11-2 | TGTGCCAGCAGCTTAGCCCTTCCCTTT | CASSLALPF
TRBD2 | . | TRBJ2-4 | TRBV6-2/TRBV6-3 | TGTGCCAGCAGGACTAGCGGGAGAGGCAAAAACATTCAGTACTTC | CASRTSGRGKNIQYF
. | few | TRBJ2-2 | TRBV5-5 | TGTGCCAGCAGCTTAATGCCCAGGGACATCCTTTACACCGGGGAGCTGTTTTTT | CASSLMPRDILYTGELFF
. | few | TRBJ2-3 | TRBV5-1 | TGCGCCAGCAGTTCCCAAGCAGGAGATACGCAGTATTTT | CASSSQAGDTQYF
TRBD1 | few | TRBJ2-7 | TRBV30 | TGTGCCGTAGTGATCAGGGGGAAGTACGAGCAGTACTTC | CAVVIRGKYEQYF
TRBD1 | few | TRBJ2-7 | TRBV12-3/TRBV12-4 | TGTGCCAGCAGTTCCGCCCCCCGGGACAGCGAGCAGTACTTC | CASSSAPRDSEQYF
. | many | TRBJ1-5 | TRBV7-9 | TGTGCCAGCAGCATCACAGGGATGGGCAATCAGCCCCAGCATTTT | CASSITGMGNQPQHF
. | few | TRBJ2-2 | TRBV7-3 | TGTGCCAGCAGCTGGTTGGTGGGCACCGGGGAGCTGTTTTTT | CASSWLVGTGELFF
TRBD2 | few | TRBJ2-5 | TRBV6-5 | TGTGCCAGCAGCTCCACCTGGACTAGCGGGGGGATGACCCAGTACTTC | CASSSTWTSGGMTQYF
TRBD2 | . | TRBJ2-1 | TRBV7-3 | TGTGCCAGCAGCTTAAGAGGGACTAGCGGGACCAGCTCCTACAATGAGCAGTTCTTC | CASSLRGTSGTSSYNEQFF
TRBD2 | few | TRBJ2-1 | TRBV11-3 | TGTGCCAGCAGCTTAGGCCCAGCGGGAGTTCGAAATGAGCAGTTCTTC | CASSLGPAGVRNEQFF
. | . | TRBJ2-7 | TRBV19 | TGTGCCAGTAGCATGAACAGGGCCTCCTACGAGCAGTACTTC | CASSMNRASYEQYF
TRBD2 | . | TRBJ2-7 | TRBV6-1 | TGTGCCAGCACACCCAGCGGGGGGTACTCCTACGAGCAGTACTTC | CASTPSGGYSYEQYF
TRBD2 | . | TRBJ2-5 | TRBV7-9 | TGTGCCAGCAGGAGTCTCGTAGGACTAGCGGGGGAATCGTACCAAGAGACCCAGTACTTC | CASRSLVGLAGESYQETQYF
. | many | TRBJ2-2 | TRBV29-1 | TGCAGCGTTGTATTAAATGAGGGGGCCGGGGAGCTGTTTTTT | CSVVLNEGAGELFF
TRBD2 | many | TRBJ2-3 | TRBV5-1 | TGCGCCAGCAGCTTGGCGCTAGCGGGGGGTCTCACCACAGATACGCAGTATTTT | CASSLALAGGLTTDTQYF
. | few | TRBJ1-1 | TRBV2 | TGTGCCAGCAGTGATGAGGGTAGTACTGAAGCTTTCTTT | CASSDEGSTEAFF
. | few | TRBJ2-2 | TRBV18 | TGTGCCAGCTCACCCTCGCACACCGGGGAGCTGTTTTTT | CASSPSHTGELFF
TRBD2 | . | TRBJ2-1 | TRBV11-2 | TGTGCCAGCAGCATGGGGACTAGCGTCGTACCCCGGAAACAGAGCTCCTACAATGAGCAGTTCTTC | CASSMGTSVVPRKQSSYNEQFF
. | few | TRBJ1-1 | TRBV25-1 | TGTGCCAGCTCACCGACAGCCGGTTGGTTTACTGAAGCTTTCTTT | CASSPTAGWFTEAFF
. | . | TRBJ1-4 | TRBV20-1 | TGCAGTGCTCAAAAGGGGGGCCAAGGCGAAAAACTGTTTTTT | CSAQKGGQGEKLFF
TRBD2 | . | TRBJ2-1 | TRBV20-1 | TGCAGTGCTAGAGATTTAGCGGGGGCAGGGAATGAGCAGTTCTTC | CSARDLAGAGNEQFF
. | . | TRBJ2-6 | TRBV4-1 | TGCGCCAGCAGCCCAACAGGGCCCCCCTCTGGGGCCAACGTCCTGACTTTC | CASSPTGPPSGANVLTF